This T cell receptor (beta chain) was documented in a study of T-cell memory formation after mild COVID-19. Study-wide points: That cross-reactive memory joined was suggested by some responding clones appearing in pre-infection memory. Contracting clones, day 15 to 85, had balanced CD4/CD8, and later expanders favored CD4+.

Germline CDR1 is MNHNS and CDR2 is SASEGT. The CDR3 totals 12 residues. V was pared by 6 bases and J by 5 bases, with 10 bases between. TCRdb re-called the 5' RACE reads with MiXCR, one entry per CDR3 protein. The table has under 250,000 distinct CDR3 sequences, approximately 15% seen once. As regards this clonotype: Its antigen is unknown.

The chain carries TRBV6-1 and TRBJ1-1; no reliable D call. This clonotype was sampled from an adult woman who had mild COVID-19 (a few samples of this study predate the infection). Cell type and time point are not known. Sequenced: PBMCs or a T cell subset sorted from them (not recorded which). This chain's CDR3 is CASRLRGTEAFF. CDR3 sequence (DNA): TGTGCCAGCAGGCTTAGAGGTACTGAAGCTTTCTTT.